This T cell receptor (beta chain) was documented in a study of OX40 agonist ivuxolimab in advanced cancers. The wider study: Treatment received earlier with anti-PD-1, anti-PD-L1 or anti-CTLA-4 agents was allowed, and around 40% had some.

Trimming left V 4 bases short and J 5 bases short, with 10 bases between. This CDR3 has 13 residues. CDR1 is SGDLS, CDR2 YYNGEE, per germline. Generated by immunoSEQ multiplex PCR, the TCRdb table keeps only in-frame clones and is missing some. Of about 69,000 clones detected, 84% appear once; the ten largest clones hold roughly 8%. Specimen: CD4+ or CD8+ T cells sorted from blood, collected in a trial of the OX40 agonist ivuxolimab. The clonotype was recovered from an adult with an advanced solid tumor such as melanoma, head and neck, liver or kidney cancer. The chain has TRBV9 and TRBJ1-5; D possibly corresponds to TRBD1 (6 bases). The CDR3 loop is CASSTQGYQPQHF. The CDR3 DNA follows: TGTGCCAGCAGCACACAGGGTTATCAGCCCCAGCATTTT. The whole variable domain, remainder taken from reference TRBV9 and TRBJ1-5, is DSGVTQTPKHLITATGQRVTLRCSPRSGDLSVYWYQQSLDQGLQFLIQYYNGEERAKGNILERFSAQQFPDLHSELNLSSLELGDSALYFCASSTQGYQPQHFGDGTRLSIL.